This is a list of T cell receptor beta chains from one sample in a study of molecular identifiers for immune sequencing clone quantification. A single record per CDR3 protein comes from TCRdb applying MiXCR to the PCR reads. The table has some 91,000 distinct CDR3 sequences, more than 20% seen once. The sequenced material came from naive CD8+ T cells from blood, with Jurkat cell RNA spiked in. These TCRs come from a human donor in good health. Some libraries in this study had Jurkat cell RNA spiked in. Each CDR3 is given with its conserved first and last residue. The order of the fields is CDR3 protein, CDR3 DNA, D gene, clone size, V gene, J gene. D genes are given only for firm matches. The size entry is marked missing in some rows and otherwise reads once, few, many or a size class.

CASSQDFDNEQFF	TGCGCCAGCAGCCAGGACTTTGACAATGAGCAGTTCTTC	.	few	TRBV4-1	TRBJ2-1
CASSPSDSGSADTQYF	TGTGCCAGCAGCCCCTCGGATAGCGGGAGTGCAGATACGCAGTATTTT	TRBD2	many	TRBV13	TRBJ2-3
CSAPGQGLSSTDTQYF	TGCAGCGCTCCGGGACAGGGCCTATCTAGCACAGATACGCAGTATTTT	TRBD1	many	TRBV29-1	TRBJ2-3
CATSDSDTQYF	TGTGCCACCAGTGATTCAGATACGCAGTATTTT	.	many	TRBV24-1	TRBJ2-3
CASTSGDLETQYF	TGTGCCAGCACCTCCGGGGACCTGGAGACCCAGTACTTC	.	few	TRBV27	TRBJ2-5
CASSPGTATAGELFF	TGTGCCAGCAGCCCCGGGACAGCGACAGCCGGGGAGCTGTTTTTT	TRBD1	many	TRBV7-9	TRBJ2-2
CASSIGGQGDTQYF	TGTGCCAGCAGTATAGGGGGACAAGGAGATACGCAGTATTTT	.	many	TRBV14	TRBJ2-3
CASSLGWASGPYEQYF	TGCGCCAGCAGCTTGGGTTGGGCTAGCGGACCCTACGAGCAGTACTTC	TRBD2	few	TRBV5-1	TRBJ2-7
CASSGGSSGRKKAKIIQYF	TGCGCCAGCAGCGGGGGATCTAGCGGGAGAAAGAAAGCCAAAATCATTCAGTACTTC	TRBD2	.	TRBV5-1	TRBJ2-4
CASSPDRSHGYTF	TGTGCCAGCAGCCCTGACAGGTCCCATGGCTACACCTTC	.	many	TRBV7-9	TRBJ1-2
CASSQDRGGSIETQYF	TGTGCCAGCAGCCAAGATCGCGGCGGGAGTATAGAGACCCAGTACTTC	TRBD2	few	TRBV4-2	TRBJ2-5
CASSLYGFNQPQHF	TGTGCCAGCAGCTTGTACGGGTTCAATCAGCCCCAGCATTTT	.	many	TRBV5-5	TRBJ1-5
CASSWRGLGANVLTF	TGTGCCAGCAGTTGGAGGGGCTTAGGGGCCAACGTCCTGACTTTC	.	many	TRBV6-2/TRBV6-3	TRBJ2-6
CASSEGTSYEQYF	TGTGCCAGCAGCGAGGGGACTAGCTACGAGCAGTACTTC	TRBD2	many	TRBV9	TRBJ2-7
CASSHSSSYYEQYF	TGTGCCAGCTCCCACAGTAGTTCGTACTACGAGCAGTACTTC	.	.	TRBV2	TRBJ2-7
CSANRESSYNSPLHF	TGCAGTGCGAACAGGGAGAGCTCCTATAATTCACCCCTCCACTTT	.	.	TRBV20-1	TRBJ1-6